This T cell receptor beta chain was obtained from a study of cytomegalovirus exposure and HLA in healthy donors. Whole-study context: The approximately 120 validation repertoires used the same platform as the approximately 670 first-cohort repertoires, a later analysis reported. Study results and limitations: Cytomegalovirus association was assigned to more than 150 TCR beta chains.

From germline, CDR1 is MGHRA and CDR2 YSYEKL. CDR3 size: 16 residues. V shed 0 bases and J 2 bases; nucleotides not matched to a gene: 4. Libraries were prepared by immunoSEQ multiplex PCR; TCRdb keeps only in-frame clonotypes and omits some of them. Here the sample spans some 180,000 clones, about nine tenths being singletons. On this clone: The antigen remains undetermined.

Donors came from a validation cohort of fewer than 150 subjects, distinct from the first 666-subject cohort. The clonotype comes from a man between 25 and 39 years old in good health and CMV-seropositive. Sequencing was performed on PBMCs. V and J are TRBV4-1 and TRBJ2-1; 7 nucleotides line up with TRBD2. The CDR3 coding sequence is TGCGCCAGCAGCCAAGAGGTAGCGGGTGCCTACAATGAGCAGTTCTTC. Protein sequence: CASSQEVAGAYNEQFF.